These 10 T cell receptor beta chains originate from one sample sequenced in a study of long-term antiretroviral therapy in people with HIV. Sequencing relied on immunoSEQ assay v3.0, run at survey level. Sequencing was performed with immunoSEQ multiplex PCR; in TCRdb, only in-frame clones are kept and a portion is missing. The repertoire holds about 35,000 clones, with approximately 74% as singletons. Material: unsorted PBMCs, obtained 3 years after starting antiretroviral therapy. Receptors were obtained from a man in his fifties with HIV.

The gene calls are TRBV28 and TRBJ1-5; 8 nucleotides line up with TRBD1. CDR3 length equals 16 residues. J lost 1 base, V lost 7 bases, and 9 bases had no gene match. Per the germline V gene, CDR1 is MDHEN and CDR2 is SYDVKM. CDR3 loop: CASTPRRTGSNQPQHF. CDR3 nucleotide sequence: TGTGCCAGCACCCCCCGGCGGACAGGGAGCAATCAGCCCCAGCATTTT. Drawing the rest from reference TRBV28 and TRBJ1-5, the complete variable domain is DVKVTQSSRYLVKRTGEKVFLECVQDMDHENMFWYRQDPGLGLRLIYFSYDVKMKEKGDIPEGYSVSREKKERFSLILESASTNQTSMYLCASTPRRTGSNQPQHFGDGTRLSIL.

The CDR3 here is CASSGIRENTGELFF. As DNA, the CDR3 is TGCGCCAGCAGCGGAATCAGGGAGAACACCGGGGAGCTGTTTTTT. The chain recombines TRBV5-1 with TRBJ2-2; D might be TRBD1 (5 bases). The CDR3 consists of 15 residues. CDR1 and CDR2 (germline): SGHRS, YFSETQ. The germline V and J ends were trimmed by 4 bases and 1 base, with 11 bases remaining between them. The variable domain in full, with the rest retrieved from reference TRBV5-1 and TRBJ2-2, is KAGVTQTPRYLIKTRGQQVTLSCSPISGHRSVSWYQQTPGQGLQFLFEYFSETQRNKGNFPGRFSGRQFSNSRSEMNVSTLELGDSALYLCASSGIRENTGELFFGEGSRLTVL.

V is TRBV19 and J is TRBJ2-3; D remains ambiguous. This CDR3 contains 15 residues. Looked up from germline, CDR1 is LNHDA and CDR2 is SQIVND (reference sequence). Deletions cut 4 bases from V and 1 base from J, with 12 bases between. The CDR3 protein is CASSTSPRRTDTQYF. Written as DNA, the CDR3 is TGTGCCAGTAGTACCTCCCCGCGCCGCACAGATACGCAGTATTTT. Full variable domain (outside the CDR3, taken from reference TRBV19 and TRBJ2-3): DGGITQSPKYLFRKEGQNVTLSCEQNLNHDAMYWYRQDPGQGLRLIYYSQIVNDFQKGDIAEGYSVSREKKESFPLTVTSAQKNPTAFYLCASSTSPRRTDTQYFGPGTRLTVL.

The V call is TRBV28, the J call TRBJ2-5; 11 nucleotides match TRBD1. CDR3 length: 17 amino acids. Germline trimming cut 6 bases from V and 5 bases from J; bases unmatched to any gene: 14. The germline V gene encodes CDR1 MDHEN and CDR2 SYDVKM. CDR3 nucleotide sequence: TGTGCCAGCAGAACCCCCGCCGGGACAGGGGGGCGGGAGACCCAGTACTTC. Translated, it gives CASRTPAGTGGRETQYF. Full variable domain (remainder filled in from reference TRBV28 and TRBJ2-5): DVKVTQSSRYLVKRTGEKVFLECVQDMDHENMFWYRQDPGLGLRLIYFSYDVKMKEKGDIPEGYSVSREKKERFSLILESASTNQTSMYLCASRTPAGTGGRETQYFGPGTRLLVL.

The chain uses TRBV6-4 and TRBJ2-3; the D call may be TRBD1 or TRBD2 (7 bases each). V gave up 0 bases and J gave up 3 bases, with 10 bases separating them. The V gene's germline CDR1 is MRHNA and CDR2 SNTAGT. This CDR3 has 15 amino acids. CDR3 in amino acids: CASSDSRGGTDTQYF. The CDR3 DNA sequence: TGTGCCAGCAGTGACTCCAGGGGGGGGACAGATACGCAGTATTTT.

The V and J genes are TRBV5-6 and TRBJ2-7; D ambiguous. In germline, CDR1 is SGHDT, CDR2 YYEEEE. There are 14 residues in the CDR3. With 0 bases removed from V and 2 bases from J, the gap between germline ends came to 9 bases. The CDR3 sequence: CASSLDPGPYEQYF. DNA for the CDR3: TGTGCCAGCAGCTTGGACCCAGGCCCCTACGAGCAGTACTTC. The full variable domain, completed using reference TRBV5-6 and TRBJ2-7, is DAGVTQSPTHLIKTRGQQVTLRCSPKSGHDTVSWYQQALGQGPQFIFQYYEEEERQRGNFPDRFSGHQFPNYSSELNVNALLLGDSALYLCASSLDPGPYEQYFGPGTRLTVT.

This chain uses TRBV5-8 with TRBJ2-5; D is possibly TRBD1 (6 bases). Trimming left V 0 bases short and J 2 bases short, with 14 bases between. Germline CDR1 reads SGHTS; CDR2 reads YDEGEE. This CDR3 contains 16 residues. The CDR3 DNA follows: TGTGCCAGCAGCTTGGAGGGGACACTACGTCAAGAGACCCAGTACTTC. It translates to CASSLEGTLRQETQYF.

V is TRBV11-2 and J is TRBJ2-3; 7 nucleotides line up with TRBD1. J gave up 1 base and V 6 bases, and 4 bases lay outside the gene matches. The CDR3 loop spans 14 amino acids. The germline V gene has CDR1 SGHAT and CDR2 FQNNGV. The CDR3 region is CASRPGQGTDTQYF. In DNA, the CDR3 is TGTGCCAGCAGACCAGGACAGGGCACAGATACGCAGTATTTT.

The chain has TRBV2 and TRBJ1-5, with a weak D call TRBD1 (5 bases). The CDR3 totals 15 residues. Germline CDR1 and CDR2: SNHLY and FYNNEI. Trimming pared 3 bases from V and 0 bases from J, leaving 9 bases between. CDR3 loop: CASSDEGISNQPQHF. For the CDR3, the DNA is TGTGCCAGCAGTGACGAGGGGATTAGCAATCAGCCCCAGCATTTT.

This clone has only a few counts. This chain joins TRBV6-6 and TRBJ2-7; 10 bases map to TRBD1. Germline assignment: CDR1 MNHNY and CDR2 SVGAGI (reference sequence). J was trimmed by 3 bases and V by 6 bases; bases with no gene match: 5. The CDR3 contains 14 residues. The CDR3 is CASRPRDRGYEQYF. The CDR3 nucleotides read TGTGCCAGCAGACCACGGGACAGGGGCTACGAGCAGTACTTC.